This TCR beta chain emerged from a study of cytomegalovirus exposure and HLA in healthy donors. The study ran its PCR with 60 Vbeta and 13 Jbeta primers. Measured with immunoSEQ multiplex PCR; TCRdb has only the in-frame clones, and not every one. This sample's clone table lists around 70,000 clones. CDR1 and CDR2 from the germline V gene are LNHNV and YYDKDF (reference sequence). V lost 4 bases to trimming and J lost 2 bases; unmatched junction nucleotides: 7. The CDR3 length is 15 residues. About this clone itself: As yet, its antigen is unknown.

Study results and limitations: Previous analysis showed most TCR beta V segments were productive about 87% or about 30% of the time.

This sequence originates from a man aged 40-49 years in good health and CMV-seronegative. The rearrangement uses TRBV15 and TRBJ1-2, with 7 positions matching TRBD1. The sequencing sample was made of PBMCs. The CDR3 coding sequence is TGTGCCACCAGCATCGGACAGGCCCCCAACTATGGCTACACCTTC. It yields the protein CATSIGQAPNYGYTF.